Below are 21 T cell receptor beta chains sequenced from a single sample in a study of CD4 T cells in relation to SARS-CoV-2 and coronaviruses. Before the COVID-19 pandemic, during about 2011-2019, CD4+ T cells were taken from unexposed donors. CD4+ T cells were isolated from the cells after around 10 days of culture. Clones were sequenced by immunoSEQ multiplex PCR, and TCRdb holds only the in-frame ones, with some missing. Here the sample spans just under 20,000 clones, about 80% being singletons. These receptors' antigens are unknown. Sequencing was carried out using CD4+ T cells from PBMCs, cultured in vitro. All receptors come from a human donor in good health.

The chain carries TRBV5-6 and TRBJ2-5; no clear D. CDR3 length: 12 residues. The V gene's germline CDR1 is SGHDT and CDR2 YYEEEE. V was pared by 0 bases and J by 3 bases, with 3 bases between. The CDR3 DNA is TGTGCCAGCAGCTTGGAGGAAGAGACCCAGTACTTC. Amino acid sequence: CASSLEEETQYF.

The V gene is TRBV7-9, the J gene TRBJ2-1; 10 bases fit TRBD2. The CDR3 runs 15 residues. After removal of 6 bases from V and 5 bases from J, the junction contained 7 bases not matched to a gene. Germline-derived CDR1 and CDR2 are SEHNR and FQNEAQ (reference sequence). The CDR3 sequence is CASRPPGLAHNEQFF. CDR3 coding DNA: TGTGCCAGCAGACCCCCGGGACTAGCGCACAATGAGCAGTTCTTC. The variable domain in full, with the rest retrieved from reference TRBV7-9 and TRBJ2-1, is DTGVSQNPRHKITKRGQNVTFRCDPISEHNRLYWYRQTLGQGPEFLTYFQNEAQLEKSRLLSDRFSAERPKGSFSTLEIQRTEQGDSAMYLCASRPPGLAHNEQFFGPGTRLTVL.

The chain employs TRBV7-9 and TRBJ2-1; TRBD2 agrees at 7 bases. The CDR3 length is 14 residues. V lost 5 bases, J lost 6 bases, and 7 bases stayed unmatched. In germline, CDR1 is SEHNR, CDR2 FQNEAQ (reference sequence). CDR3 sequence reads: CASSAGTISNEQFF. The CDR3 bases are TGTGCCAGCAGCGCGGGGACTATTTCCAATGAGCAGTTCTTC.

The V and J genes are TRBV6-2 or TRBV6-3 and TRBJ2-7; D gene uncertain. Germline loops: CDR1 MNHEY, CDR2 SVGEGT. This CDR3 spans 15 amino acids. The V and J ends lost 0 bases and 0 bases respectively, with 9 bases between them. As DNA, the CDR3 is TGTGCCAGCAGTTACTCCGAGACCAGCTCCTACGAGCAGTACTTC. This gives the protein CASSYSETSSYEQYF.

This clone was picked up one time. This chain uses TRBV6-1 with TRBJ2-2; D is ambiguous. From germline, CDR1 is MNHNS and CDR2 SASEGT. V dropped 2 bases and J dropped 6 bases, with 16 bases sitting between them. The length of the CDR3 is 16 residues. This CDR3 is CASSEYWQPGAGELFF. The CDR3 nucleotides are TGTGCCAGCAGTGAATACTGGCAGCCGGGCGCCGGGGAGCTGTTTTTT.

This sequence joins TRBV20-1 and TRBJ2-7; no clear D gene. Germline V lookup: CDR1 DFQATT, CDR2 SNEGSKA (reference sequence). Trimming cost V 3 bases and J 7 bases, with 13 bases left between them. The CDR3 is 12 amino acids. The CDR3 DNA reads as TGCAGTGCTAGTCTCCGTCTTGGTGAGCAGTACTTC. It yields the protein CSASLRLGEQYF.

The CDR3 DNA sequence: TGTGCCAGCAGCCACTCCAACGAAGGGGATACGCAGTATTTT. Amino acid sequence: CASSHSNEGDTQYF. The genes are TRBV5-4 and TRBJ2-3; D remains unclear. CDR1 and CDR2 (germline): SGHNT, YYREEE (reference sequence). Trimming pared 4 bases from V and 6 bases from J, leaving 15 bases between. The CDR3 covers 14 residues. Full variable domain (outside the CDR3, taken from reference TRBV5-4 and TRBJ2-3): ETGVTQSPTHLIKTRGQQVTLRCSSQSGHNTVSWYQQALGQGPQFIFQYYREEENGRGNFPPRFSGLQFPNYSSELNVNALELDDSALYLCASSHSNEGDTQYFGPGTRLTVL.

V is TRBV9 and J is TRBJ1-4, with 8 nucleotides matching TRBD1. CDR1 is SGDLS and CDR2 is YYNGEE in the germline V gene. Unmatched junction bases numbered 9, after V lost 3 bases and J lost 8 bases. The CDR3 is 15 amino acids. Here the CDR3 DNA reads TGTGCCAGCAGCGCCCGCCAGGGGGCGGGAGAAAAACTGTTTTTT. Translated: CASSARQGAGEKLFF.

V gene TRBV5-1 combines with J gene TRBJ2-7; 9 bases are a match to TRBD1. Germline CDR1 reads SGHRS; CDR2 reads YFSETQ. Germline trimming cut 7 bases from V and 0 bases from J; bases unmatched to any gene: 8. The CDR3 consists of 15 residues. The CDR3 protein is CASGSGQGGSYEQYF. Written as DNA, the CDR3 is TGCGCCAGCGGGTCGGGACAGGGAGGCTCCTACGAGCAGTACTTC.

The V call is TRBV11-1, the J call TRBJ2-5; 10 bases line up with TRBD2. The CDR3 extends over 16 amino acids. The germline gives CDR1 SGHAT, CDR2 FQDESV (reference sequence). V gave up 1 base and J gave up 5 bases; unmatched junction bases: 7. The CDR3 coding sequence is TGTGCCAGCAGCTTAGGAGGGCTAGCGGGAGTTGAGACCCAGTACTTC. Translating gives CASSLGGLAGVETQYF.

This chain uses TRBV28 with TRBJ1-2; 8 bases match TRBD1. This CDR3 is 13 amino acids long. Unmatched junction bases numbered 7, after V lost 5 bases and J lost 8 bases. CDR1 is MDHEN, CDR2 SYDVKM, per germline. The CDR3 region has the DNA TGTGCCAGCAGTCTCTTGGACAGGGACGGCTACACCTTC. Its protein product is CASSLLDRDGYTF.

The V and J genes are TRBV4-3 and TRBJ2-1; the D call may be TRBD1 or TRBD2 (5 bases each). V lost 4 bases, J lost 7 bases, and 14 bases lay in between. The CDR3 sequence is 14 residues long. Germline-derived CDR1 and CDR2 are LGHNA and YSLEER. CDR3 loop: CASSPGPSPNEQFF. The CDR3 DNA is TGCGCCAGCAGCCCGGGGCCCTCACCTAATGAGCAGTTCTTC.

The chain joins TRBV7-8 to TRBJ2-2, with TRBD1 matching over 9 bases. Germline loops: CDR1 SGHVS, CDR2 FQNEAQ. The junction had 9 bases not matched to a gene; V was cut back by 6 bases and J by 1 base. The CDR3 covers 17 residues. As DNA, the CDR3 is TGTGCCAGCAGAACAGGGGGCTCATTTTTGAACACCGGGGAGCTGTTTTTT. It yields the protein CASRTGGSFLNTGELFF. The variable domain in full, with the rest retrieved from reference TRBV7-8 and TRBJ2-2, is GAGVSQSPRYKVAKRGQDVALRCDPISGHVSLFWYQQALGQGPEFLTYFQNEAQLDKSGLPSDRFFAERPEGSVSTLKIQRTQQEDSAVYLCASRTGGSFLNTGELFFGEGSRLTVL.

This clone was detected only a few times. The J gene is TRBJ1-2, the V gene TRBV5-4; weak D call: TRBD1 (6 bases). The CDR3 spans 15 residues. Trimming removed 4 bases at V and 5 bases at J, with 18 bases between. The V gene's germline CDR1 is SGHNT and CDR2 YYREEE (reference sequence). The CDR3 region is CASSQSWTADYGYTF. Written as DNA, the CDR3 is TGTGCCAGCAGCCAGAGCTGGACAGCCGATTATGGCTACACCTTC.

This clone was observed a few times. The V gene is TRBV7-9, the J gene TRBJ2-1, with 7 bases matching TRBD2. The CDR3 totals 17 residues. Germline V gene sequence: CDR1 SEHNR, CDR2 FQNEAQ (reference sequence). The junction had 7 bases not matched to a gene; V was cut back by 1 base and J by 1 base. CDR3 nucleotides: TGTGCCAGCAGCTTAGTCATTGGCGGGGGTTCCTACAATGAGCAGTTCTTC. It encodes CASSLVIGGGSYNEQFF.

The chain carries TRBV7-3 and TRBJ2-1, with 9 bases that match TRBD2. This CDR3 has 15 residues. V trimming: 3 bases; J trimming: 9 bases; junction bases outside the gene matches: 9. Per germline, CDR1 SGHTA and CDR2 FQGTGA. CDR3 sequence reads: CASSFGGGRAIEQFF. The CDR3 nucleotides read TGTGCCAGCAGCTTTGGGGGCGGGAGGGCCATTGAGCAGTTCTTC.

The chain has TRBV6-5 and TRBJ1-5; D not resolved. V gave up 0 bases and J gave up 0 bases, with 6 bases separating them. The CDR3 is made up of 15 amino acids. Germline assignment: CDR1 MNHEY and CDR2 SVGAGI. CDR3 coding DNA: TGTGCCAGCAGTTACTCAAGGAATAGCAATCAGCCCCAGCATTTT. Encoded protein: CASSYSRNSNQPQHF.

The V call is TRBV9, the J call TRBJ1-4, with 8 positions matching TRBD1. The CDR3 is 17 amino acids. Germline CDR1 and CDR2: SGDLS and YYNGEE. The trim removed 3 bases at V and 0 bases at J, leaving 7 bases unmatched. CDR3 DNA sequence: TGTGCCAGCAGCGGGGGACAGGCAGCAACAACTAATGAAAAACTGTTTTTT. Translated: CASSGGQAATTNEKLFF.

This clone has just one count. The gene calls are TRBV4-3 and TRBJ2-5, with D uncertain. The CDR3 has 13 amino acids. The V gene's germline CDR1 is LGHNA and CDR2 YSLEER. The V end lost 1 base, the J end lost 3 bases, and 6 bases lay between the germline ends. This CDR3 reads CASSQAIKETQYF. CDR3 bases: TGCGCCAGCAGCCAAGCGATTAAAGAGACCCAGTACTTC.

This clone was seen more than once but under ten times. V usage is TRBV11-2 and J usage is TRBJ2-2, with D possibly called TRBD1 or TRBD2 (6 bases each). This CDR3 contains 15 residues. Trimming stripped 6 bases from V and 1 base from J, with 12 bases between. Germline CDR1 is SGHAT and CDR2 is FQNNGV. In nucleotides, the CDR3 is TGTGCCAGCAGACTAGGGGGGATGAACACCGGGGAGCTGTTTTTT. Protein: CASRLGGMNTGELFF.

The sample holds a few counts of this clone. V usage is TRBV2 and J usage is TRBJ2-7, with 11 bases fitting TRBD2. The junction had 3 bases not matched to a gene; V was cut back by 1 base and J by 4 bases. CDR1 is SNHLY, CDR2 FYNNEI, per germline. CDR3 length: 15 amino acids. CDR3 sequence (DNA): TGTGCCAGCAGTGAAGAGGGACTAGCGGTTTACGAGCAGTACTTC. This gives the protein CASSEEGLAVYEQYF.